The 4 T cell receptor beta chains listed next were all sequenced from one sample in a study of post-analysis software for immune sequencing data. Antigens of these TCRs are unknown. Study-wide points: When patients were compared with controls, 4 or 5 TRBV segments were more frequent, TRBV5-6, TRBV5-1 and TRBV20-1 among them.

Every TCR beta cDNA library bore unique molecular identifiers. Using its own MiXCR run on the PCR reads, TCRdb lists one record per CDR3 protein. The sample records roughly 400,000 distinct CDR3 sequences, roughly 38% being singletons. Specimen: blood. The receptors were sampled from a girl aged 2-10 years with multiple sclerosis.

The CDR3 DNA reads TGCGCCAGCAGCTCGGACGGACACAACACCGGGGAGCTGTTTTTT. Translated: CASSSDGHNTGELFF. The chain links TRBV5-1 to TRBJ2-2, with D perhaps TRBD1 (5 bases). V was clipped by 3 bases and J by 2 bases, with 11 bases between them. Germline assignment: CDR1 SGHRS and CDR2 YFSETQ. The CDR3 extends over 15 amino acids.

This CDR3 reads CASKARDSNQPQHF. CDR3 in DNA: TGTGCCAGCAAGGCGCGGGATAGCAATCAGCCCCAGCATTTT. This rearrangement joins TRBV6-5 to TRBJ1-5; D is unclear. The CDR3 is 14 residues long. Trimming stripped 7 bases from V and 0 bases from J, with 10 bases between. Germline CDR1 MNHEY, CDR2 SVGAGI.

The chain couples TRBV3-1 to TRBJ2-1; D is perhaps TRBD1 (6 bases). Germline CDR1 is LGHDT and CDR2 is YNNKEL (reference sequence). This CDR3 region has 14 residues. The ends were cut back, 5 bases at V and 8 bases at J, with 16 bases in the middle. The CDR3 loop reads CASSVRGKAHEQFF. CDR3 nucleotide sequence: TGTGCCAGCAGCGTAAGGGGGAAGGCCCATGAGCAGTTCTTC.

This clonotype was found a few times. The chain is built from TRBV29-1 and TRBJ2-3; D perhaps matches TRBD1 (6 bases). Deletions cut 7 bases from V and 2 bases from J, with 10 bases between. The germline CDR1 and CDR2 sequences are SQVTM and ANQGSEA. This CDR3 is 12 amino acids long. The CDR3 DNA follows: TGCAGCGGCAGACAGGACACAGATACGCAGTATTTT. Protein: CSGRQDTDTQYF.